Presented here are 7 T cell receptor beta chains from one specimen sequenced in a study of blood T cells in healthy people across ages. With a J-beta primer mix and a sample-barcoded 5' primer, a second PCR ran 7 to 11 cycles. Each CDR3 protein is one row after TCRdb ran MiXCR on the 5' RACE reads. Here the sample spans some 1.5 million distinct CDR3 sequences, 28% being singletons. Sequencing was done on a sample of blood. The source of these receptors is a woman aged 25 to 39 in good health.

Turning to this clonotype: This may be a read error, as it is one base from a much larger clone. CDR3: CSARATGDGYTF. As DNA, the CDR3 is TGCAGTGCTAGAGCGACAGGGGATGGCTACACCTTC. The chain is built from TRBV20-1 and TRBJ1-2; 8 nucleotides align to TRBD1. CDR3 length: 12 amino acids. Unmatched junction bases numbered 1, after V lost 1 base and J lost 6 bases. Germline V gene data show CDR1 as DFQATT and CDR2 as SNEGSKA (reference sequence).

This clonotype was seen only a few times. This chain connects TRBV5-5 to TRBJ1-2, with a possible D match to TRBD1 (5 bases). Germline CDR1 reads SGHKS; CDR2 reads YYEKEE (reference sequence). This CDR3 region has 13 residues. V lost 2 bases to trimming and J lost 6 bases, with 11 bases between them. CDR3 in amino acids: CASSLIKGDGYTF. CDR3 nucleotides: TGTGCCAGCAGCTTAATCAAAGGGGATGGCTACACCTTC.

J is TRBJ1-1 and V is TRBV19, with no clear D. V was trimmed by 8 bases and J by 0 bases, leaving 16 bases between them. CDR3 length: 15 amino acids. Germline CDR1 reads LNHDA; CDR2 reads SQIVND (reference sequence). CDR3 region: CASAPLFQLNTEAFF. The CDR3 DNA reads TGTGCCAGTGCCCCCCTGTTCCAGCTGAACACTGAAGCTTTCTTT.

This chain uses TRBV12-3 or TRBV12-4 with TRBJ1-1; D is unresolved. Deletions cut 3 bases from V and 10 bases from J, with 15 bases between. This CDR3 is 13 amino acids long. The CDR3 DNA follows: TGTGCCAGCAGTTTCGACCGGAGCCCCAGAGCTTTCTTT. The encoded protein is CASSFDRSPRAFF.

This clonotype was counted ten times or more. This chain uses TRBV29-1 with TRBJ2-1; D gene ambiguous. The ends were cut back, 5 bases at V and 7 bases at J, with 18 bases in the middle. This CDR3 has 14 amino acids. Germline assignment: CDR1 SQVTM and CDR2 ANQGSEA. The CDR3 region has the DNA TGCAGCGTTAGGGCATCGGGCTTGGAAAATGAGCAGTTCTTC. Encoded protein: CSVRASGLENEQFF.

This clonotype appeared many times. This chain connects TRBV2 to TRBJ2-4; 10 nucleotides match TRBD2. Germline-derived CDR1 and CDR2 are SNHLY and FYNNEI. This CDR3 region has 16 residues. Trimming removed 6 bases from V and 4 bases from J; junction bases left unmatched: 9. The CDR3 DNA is TGTGCCAGCAGCCGCATACTAGCGGGGAGGAAAAACATTCAGTACTTC. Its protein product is CASSRILAGRKNIQYF.

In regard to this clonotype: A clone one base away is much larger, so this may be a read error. The CDR3 region is CASILGTANYEQYF. The CDR3 coding sequence is TGTGCCAGCATACTGGGGACAGCCAATTACGAGCAGTACTTC. The chain links TRBV7-2 to TRBJ2-7; the match to TRBD1 covers 7 bases. The CDR3 is made up of 14 amino acids. The germline V gene has CDR1 SGHTA and CDR2 FQGNSA. J was trimmed by 4 bases and V by 7 bases; bases with no gene match: 10.